The T cell receptor (beta chain) under discussion was sequenced for a study of blood T cell repertoires in COVID-19. Overall study context: Some COVID-19 samples were acute and others convalescent; all came from the United States, Italy and Spain. The cDNA or gDNA used as material had been derived from T cells, B-cell-depleted T cells, or PBMCs.

In the authors' workflow: Counts of nucleated cells, estimated from reference gene primer amplification, were obtained. Data came from immunoSEQ multiplex PCR; TCRdb stores just in-frame clones and leaves some out. That table furnishes V, J and clone size, whereas the DNA furnished D and trimming. The sample includes some 100,000 clones, about 88% of them seen just once. The sequencing sample was made of peripheral blood. This clonotype was sampled from a woman aged 55-70 years with acute or convalescent COVID-19.

The CDR3 spells CASSLLGTGGLETQYF. CDR3 nucleotides: TGTGCCAGCAGTTTACTTGGGACAGGGGGTTTAGAGACCCAGTACTTC. J is TRBJ2-5 and V is TRBV28; TRBD1 matches 11 bases. Per germline, CDR1 MDHEN and CDR2 SYDVKM. V shed 2 bases, J shed 4 bases, and the junction held 6 bases outside the gene matches. The CDR3 is made up of 16 amino acids.